What follows is one T cell receptor beta chain and its context. The antigen this receptor binds is unknown. Base-call qualities are not available, and no considerably larger clone is one nucleotide away. Collaborating institutions collected whole blood in K2EDTA tubes following their own protocols. For TCRbeta analysis, collaborator samples were shipped as frozen whole blood, as isolated PBMCs, or as DNA extracted from either sample type. TCRbeta CDR3 regions were amplified from genomic DNA using the immunoSEQ Assay, a bias-controlled multiplex PCR. On the study's bioinformatics: Within the assay, amplification of reference gene primers was used to estimate how many nucleated cells each sample contained. To quantify the absolute abundance of each unique TCRbeta CDR3 rearrangement, sequence reads were collapsed and filtered. For each sample, productive Simpson clonality was calculated by taking the square root of Simpson's diversity index across productive rearrangements. The table was pulled from immuneACCESS by TCRdb, which kept in-frame rearrangements only. Such tables lose some clones; where checked, under half of the loss comes from unresolved V genes, and the rest has no known cause. Clone size and the V and J calls come from that table; the DNA yielded D and trimming. The table for this sample lists about 140,000 clones; over 60% of them were counted only once. The top ten constitute approximately 17% of the sample.

This specimen belongs to a study of blood T cell repertoires in COVID-19 (dated by TCRdb to 2020 to 2022). At the level of the whole study: The collaborator samples originated in the United States, Italy and Spain and spanned the acute and convalescent phases of COVID-19. Sample metadata almost always included a de-identified subject ID, COVID-19 status, age in years and sex. Where HLA class I and class II types were available, the types were taken from metadata supplied by the sample provider, not from assay-based typing. Samples came from the ongoing ImmuneRACE study (first 160 participants) plus 1,254 subjects from 6 global collaborators. The repertoires were made available in a free public database intended to serve as a resource for research on the immune response to SARS-CoV-2. Deeply sampled blood TCRbeta repertoires from subjects exposed to, actively infected with, or recovered from COVID-19 were included in the dataset. The material from the prospective study consisted of cDNA or gDNA derived from T cells, B-cell-depleted T cells, or PBMCs.

The CDR3 covers 14 residues, taking in both the cysteine and the phenylalanine. Only CDR3 DNA remains: 42 bases, in frame from the first base. Via the germline V gene, CDR1 is SGHNT and CDR2 YENEEA. Compared with germline, V lacks 5 bases and J lacks 4 bases; bases without a gene match: 4. General findings and caveats noted by the study authors: How much clinical and demographic metadata was included differed by source and by participant, and the metadata was provided uncurated.

The sequence was obtained from a man between 50 and 59 years old with acute or convalescent COVID-19. Recombination joined TRBV11-3 with TRBJ1-2; TRBD1 agrees with 10 junctional bases. Specimen: peripheral blood. The DNA sequence follows: TGTGCCAGCAGCCCGGGACAGGGGACCTATGGCTACACCTTC. This yields the protein CASSPGQGTYGYTF.